This T cell receptor beta chain was sequenced for a study of blood T cells in healthy people across ages. V gave up 1 base and J gave up 7 bases, with 14 bases separating them. The CDR3 spans 15 residues. Germline V gives CDR1 SEHNR, CDR2 FQNEAQ (reference sequence). This clonotype was found a few times. Its antigen remains unidentified. Then a second PCR, running roughly 7 to 11 cycles, was carried out with a sample-barcoded 5' primer and a J-beta primer mix. Every single cDNA molecule received a tag from a template-switch adaptor with 12 random nucleotides. Each CDR3 protein is one row after TCRdb ran MiXCR on the 5' RACE reads. The sample lists approximately 940,000 distinct CDR3 sequences; around 46% were seen once. Findings of the study overall: TCR beta diversity, measured per million T cells, fell in a roughly linear way with age. Higher diversity and more naive CD4+ cells were features of long-lived donors, compared to aged donors.

This receptor was obtained from a man in his thirties or forties in good health. This chain connects TRBV7-9 to TRBJ2-1; D may be TRBD1 or TRBD2 (5 bases each). Sequenced input: blood. CDR3 bases: TGTGCCAGCAGCTTAGGGGGGACGCTTGTAAATGAGCAGTTCTTC. Protein sequence: CASSLGGTLVNEQFF.